This T cell receptor (beta chain) was retrieved from a study of T-cell reconstitution after alpha-beta-depleted transplantation in children. Study-level findings and limits: Certain patients had high TCRbeta diversity at day 60, and it came from recipient T cells and thymic progenitors that survived. Reportedly, roughly two months post-transplant, alpha-beta T cells arose from several hundred expanded graft clones.

The CDR3 length is 14 residues. Trimming took off 2 bases at V and 2 bases at J, with 6 bases between the two ends. The germline gives CDR1 MNHNS, CDR2 SASEGT. The authors prepared the TCRbeta library with unique molecular identifiers. TCRdb independently ran MiXCR on the PCR reads; one entry per CDR3 protein. The sample contains fewer than 750,000 distinct CDR3 sequences, about a quarter of which appear only once. This clonotype was picked up a small number of times. Its cognate antigen is unknown. The sample consisted of PBMCs, taken before TCRalphabeta/CD19-depleted stem cell transplant. V and J are TRBV6-1 and TRBJ2-2; no definite D call. The source of this sequence is a boy younger than two with Wiskott-Aldrich syndrome, due to receive a stem cell transplant. Here the CDR3 DNA reads TGTGCCAGCAGTGAATGGGGTAACACCGGGGAGCTGTTTTTT. Residues: CASSEWGNTGELFF.